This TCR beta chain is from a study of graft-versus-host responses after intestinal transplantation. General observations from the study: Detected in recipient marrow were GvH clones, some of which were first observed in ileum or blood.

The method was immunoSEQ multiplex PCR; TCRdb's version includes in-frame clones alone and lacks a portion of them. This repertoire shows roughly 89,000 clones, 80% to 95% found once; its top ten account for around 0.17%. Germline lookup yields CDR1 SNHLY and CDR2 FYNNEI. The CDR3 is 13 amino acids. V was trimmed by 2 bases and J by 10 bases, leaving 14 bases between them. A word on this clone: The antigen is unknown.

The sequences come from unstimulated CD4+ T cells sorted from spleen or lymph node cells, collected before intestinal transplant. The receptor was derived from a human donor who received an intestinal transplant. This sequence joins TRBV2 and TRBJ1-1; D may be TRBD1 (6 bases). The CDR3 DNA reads TGTGCCAGCAGTGAATTGGGACATGGAAGAGCTTTCTTT. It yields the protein CASSELGHGRAFF.